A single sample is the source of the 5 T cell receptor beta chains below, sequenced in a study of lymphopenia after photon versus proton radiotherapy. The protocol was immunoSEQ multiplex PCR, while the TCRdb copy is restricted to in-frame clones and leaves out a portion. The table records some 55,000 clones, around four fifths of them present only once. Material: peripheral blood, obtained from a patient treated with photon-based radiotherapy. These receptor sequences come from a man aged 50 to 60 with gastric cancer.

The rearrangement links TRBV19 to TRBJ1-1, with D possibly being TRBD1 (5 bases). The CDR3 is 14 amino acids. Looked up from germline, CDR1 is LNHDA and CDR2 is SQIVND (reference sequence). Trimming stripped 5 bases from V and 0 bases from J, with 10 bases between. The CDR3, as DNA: TGTGCCAGTAGTCTCGGGACGGTGAACACTGAAGCTTTCTTT. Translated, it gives CASSLGTVNTEAFF.

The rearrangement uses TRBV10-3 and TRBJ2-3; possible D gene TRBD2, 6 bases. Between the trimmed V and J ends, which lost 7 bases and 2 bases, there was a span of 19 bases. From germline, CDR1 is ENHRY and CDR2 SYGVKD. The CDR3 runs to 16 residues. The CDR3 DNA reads TGTGCCATCATAGTGCGACCGGGACTGAACACAGATACGCAGTATTTT. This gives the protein CAIIVRPGLNTDTQYF.

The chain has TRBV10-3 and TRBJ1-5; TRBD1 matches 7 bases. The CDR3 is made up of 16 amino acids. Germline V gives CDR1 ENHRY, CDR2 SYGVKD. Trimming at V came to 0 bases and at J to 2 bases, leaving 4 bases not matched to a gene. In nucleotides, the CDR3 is TGTGCCATCAGTGAGTCGAAAGGGGGCGGCAATCAGCCCCAGCATTTT. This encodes CAISESKGGGNQPQHF.

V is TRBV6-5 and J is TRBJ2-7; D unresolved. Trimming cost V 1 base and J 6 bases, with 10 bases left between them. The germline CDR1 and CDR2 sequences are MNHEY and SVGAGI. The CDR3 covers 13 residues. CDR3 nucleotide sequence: TGTGCCAGCAGTTACTGGCCTAGTGTCGAGCAGTACTTC. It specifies CASSYWPSVEQYF.

For the CDR3, the DNA is TGTGCCTGGAGTGGGGGGTTGGGTGGTCAGCCCCAGCATTTT. This gives the protein CAWSGGLGGQPQHF. The rearrangement joins TRBV30 to TRBJ1-5, with D maybe TRBD1 (5 bases). Germline CDR1 is GTSNPN and CDR2 is SVGIG (reference sequence). Trimming took off 1 base at V and 6 bases at J, with 13 bases between the two ends. CDR3 size: 14 residues.